The 13 T cell receptor beta chains below were found in one sample sequenced in a study of OX40 agonist ivuxolimab in advanced cancers. Generated by immunoSEQ multiplex PCR, the TCRdb table keeps only in-frame clones and is missing some. The sample has around 66,000 clones, approximately 84% seen once; the top ten hold approximately 4.8%. The sample here was CD4+ or CD8+ T cells sorted from blood, taken in a trial of the OX40 agonist ivuxolimab. These receptors all come from an adult with an advanced solid tumor such as melanoma, head and neck, liver or kidney cancer.

As concerns this clone: The junction departs from germline at one end; a sequencing error may be responsible. The V gene is TRBV7-8, the J gene TRBJ2-7; a weak D match, TRBD1 (6 bases). The germline gives CDR1 SGHVS, CDR2 FQNEAQ. This CDR3 is 11 amino acids long. The CDR3 region is CASSHTGTPTF. Written as DNA, the CDR3 is TGTGCCAGCAGCCATACCGGGACACCGACCTTC.

The chain combines TRBV18 with TRBJ1-6; TRBD1 aligns across 9 bases. Germline trimming cut 1 base from V and 0 bases from J; bases unmatched to any gene: 10. This CDR3 has 20 amino acids. Per the germline V gene, CDR1 is KGHSH and CDR2 is LQKENI. CDR3 sequence (DNA): TGTGCCAGCTCACCACGAGCGGGACAGGGAACGAGCTCCTATAATTCACCCCTCCACTTT. Encoded protein: CASSPRAGQGTSSYNSPLHF.

CDR3 sequence reads: CASSRAAGQPNTEAFF. The CDR3 DNA reads as TGTGCCAGCAGTCGCGCTGCAGGGCAGCCGAACACTGAAGCTTTCTTT. The V and J genes are TRBV5-5 and TRBJ1-1, with D tentatively TRBD1 (5 bases). The CDR3 length is 16 residues. V was pared by 5 bases and J by 1 base, with 18 bases between. CDR1 SGHKS and CDR2 YYEKEE come from the germline V gene (reference sequence).

V is TRBV7-2 and J is TRBJ2-5; D is uncertain. The germline gives CDR1 SGHTA, CDR2 FQGNSA. The ends were cut back, 1 base at V and 2 bases at J, with 8 bases in the middle. This CDR3 spans 14 amino acids. This CDR3 reads CASSLGRRQETQYF. CDR3 DNA: TGTGCCAGCAGCTTAGGGCGGAGACAAGAGACCCAGTACTTC. Full variable domain (outside the CDR3, taken from reference TRBV7-2 and TRBJ2-5): GAGVSQSPSNKVTEKGKDVELRCDPISGHTALYWYRQSLGQGLEFLIYFQGNSAPDKSGLPSDRFSAERTGGSVSTLTIQRTQQEDSAVYLCASSLGRRQETQYFGPGTRLLVL.

Turning to this clone: Distinct nucleotide sequences in the sample also encode this CDR3. The J gene is TRBJ2-3, the V gene TRBV19; TRBD2 might be the D (7 bases). V lost 3 bases and J lost 0, with 16 bases in between. The CDR3 runs to 17 residues. Germline V gene lookup returns CDR1 LNHDA and CDR2 SQIVND (reference sequence). CDR3 bases: TGTGCCAGTAGTATCAGGGGCGGGGGCTCGAGCACAGATACGCAGTATTTT. The encoded protein is CASSIRGGGSSTDTQYF.

CDR3 coding DNA: TGTGCCAGCAGCCCGCAGCGACAGGGGATTGGCACTGAAGCTTTCTTT. This gives the protein CASSPQRQGIGTEAFF. This sequence joins TRBV5-4 and TRBJ1-1, with 8 bases lining up with TRBD1. The CDR3 spans 16 residues. Germline V gene sequence: CDR1 SGHNT, CDR2 YYREEE (reference sequence). V shed 4 bases, J shed 4 bases, and the junction held 12 bases outside the gene matches.

The CDR3 bases are TGTGCCAGCAGCGATCTGGGACAGGGGCCGCATGATACGCAGTATTTT. Amino acid sequence: CASSDLGQGPHDTQYF. The V and J genes are TRBV7-3 and TRBJ2-3, with TRBD1 matching over 10 bases. Germline V gene data show CDR1 as SGHTA and CDR2 as FQGTGA. The CDR3 loop spans 16 amino acids. V lost 5 bases and J lost 6; bases outside the gene matches: 11.

This sequence joins TRBV10-3 and TRBJ1-1; D possibly corresponds to TRBD1 (6 bases). V gave up 10 bases and J gave up 5 bases, with 17 bases separating them. Germline CDR1 ENHRY, CDR2 SYGVKD. The CDR3 runs to 13 residues. The CDR3: CASSEGVRTEAFF. Written as DNA, the CDR3 is TGTGCCAGTAGTGAGGGGGTTCGGACTGAAGCTTTCTTT.

This chain uses TRBV15 with TRBJ2-3; 8 bases map to TRBD2. The V gene end was trimmed by 1 base and the J gene end by 3 bases; junction bases not matched to a gene: 9. CDR1 LNHNV and CDR2 YYDKDF come from the germline V gene (reference sequence). This CDR3 has 17 amino acids. The CDR3 region is CATSRVYGGGMTDTQYF. The CDR3 coding sequence is TGTGCCACCAGCAGAGTGTACGGCGGGGGGATGACAGATACGCAGTATTTT.

The chain employs TRBV18 and TRBJ2-4, with TRBD2 as a possible D gene (5 bases). Trimming shortened V by 1 base and J by 8 bases, and 12 bases separated the two germline ends. The CDR3 length is 14 residues. Germline V lookup: CDR1 KGHSH, CDR2 LQKENI. CDR3 sequence: CASSPRGSSDIQYF. For the CDR3, the DNA is TGTGCCAGCTCACCACGGGGTAGTAGCGACATTCAGTACTTC.

This clone was counted between two and nine times. The chain has TRBV14 and TRBJ1-2; D may be TRBD1 (5 bases). V lost 1 base and J 3 bases, leaving 6 bases between the germline ends. The CDR3 consists of 13 residues. Per the germline V gene, CDR1 is SGHDN and CDR2 is FVKESK. The CDR3 sequence: CASSQGGHYGYTF. CDR3 nucleotides: TGTGCCAGCAGCCAAGGGGGACACTATGGCTACACCTTC.

The table lists this clone with a few counts. The J gene is TRBJ1-3, the V gene TRBV6-5; tentative D call: TRBD1 (6 bases). CDR1 MNHEY and CDR2 SVGAGI come from the germline V gene. This CDR3 contains 14 residues. V dropped 5 bases and J dropped 2 bases, with 10 bases sitting between them. The CDR3, as DNA: TGTGCCAGCAGTGGGGGCAAACCTGGAAACACCATATATTTT. It encodes CASSGGKPGNTIYF.

For the CDR3, the DNA is TGCAGTGCTAGAGATACCGAGACCCAGTACTTC. Protein: CSARDTETQYF. V gene TRBV20-1 combines with J gene TRBJ2-5; D remains ambiguous. Germline assignment: CDR1 DFQATT and CDR2 SNEGSKA (reference sequence). CDR3 length: 11 amino acids. V was shortened by 0 bases and J by 5 bases, with 4 bases between the two germline ends.